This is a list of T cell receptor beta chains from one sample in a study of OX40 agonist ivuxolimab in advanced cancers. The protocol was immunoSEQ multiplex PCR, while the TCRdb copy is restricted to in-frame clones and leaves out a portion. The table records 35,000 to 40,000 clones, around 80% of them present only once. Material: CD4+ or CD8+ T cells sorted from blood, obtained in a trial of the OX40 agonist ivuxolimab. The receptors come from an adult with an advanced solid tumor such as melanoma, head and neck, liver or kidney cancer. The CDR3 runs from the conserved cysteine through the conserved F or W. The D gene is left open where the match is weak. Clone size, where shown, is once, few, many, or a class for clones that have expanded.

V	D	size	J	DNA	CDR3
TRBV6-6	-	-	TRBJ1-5	TGTGCCAGCAGTTACGGGGGTATGAGCAATCAGCCCCAGCATTTT	CASSYGGMSNQPQHF
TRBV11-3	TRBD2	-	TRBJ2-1	TGTGCCAGCAGCTTAGGGGGACTAGCGACCTACAATGAGCAGTTCTTC	CASSLGGLATYNEQFF
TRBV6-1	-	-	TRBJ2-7	TGTGCCAGCAGTGAAGTGAGCGTGCCGAAATACGAGCAGTACTTC	CASSEVSVPKYEQYF
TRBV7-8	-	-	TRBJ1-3	TGTGCCAGCAGCTTTTCTGGGGAAAGGAGAGGAAACACCATATATTTT	CASSFSGERRGNTIYF
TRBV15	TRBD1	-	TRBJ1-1	TGTGCCACCAGCAGACGCGGGACAGGTTACATGAACACTGAAGCTTTCTTT	CATSRRGTGYMNTEAFF
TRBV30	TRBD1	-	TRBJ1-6	TGTGCCGGTTCCCGGGACAGAGCTTCACCCCTCCACTTT	CAGSRDRASPLHF
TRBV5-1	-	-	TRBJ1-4	TGCGCCAGCAGATTGGGGGGCGCAGGGGAAAAACTGTTTTTT	CASRLGGAGEKLFF
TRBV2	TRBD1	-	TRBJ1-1	TGTGCCAGCACCCCGGACAGGACGGTTACTGAAGCTTTCTTT	CASTPDRTVTEAFF
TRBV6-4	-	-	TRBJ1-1	TGTGCCAGCAGTGATACGATGAACACTGAAGCTTTCTTT	CASSDTMNTEAFF
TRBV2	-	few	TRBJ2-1	TGTGCCAGCAGTGTTGCCTTACGGAATGAGCAGTTCTTC	CASSVALRNEQFF
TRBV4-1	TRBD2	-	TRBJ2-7	TGCGCCAGCAGCCCCACTAGCGGGAGATTGGTCGAGCAGTACTTC	CASSPTSGRLVEQYF
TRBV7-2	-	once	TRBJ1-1	TGTGCCAGCAGCTCCTGGACAGTGAACACTGAAGCTTTCTTT	CASSSWTVNTEAFF
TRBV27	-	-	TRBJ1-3	TGTGCCAGCAGACCCGAGGGGGCTGGAAACACCATATATTTT	CASRPEGAGNTIYF
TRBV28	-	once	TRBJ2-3	TGTGCCACCGGGGCGCGAGGCCCAGATACGCAGTATTTT	CATGARGPDTQYF
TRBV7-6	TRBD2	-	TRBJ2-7	TGTGCCAGCAGCTCGACTAGCGGGAGGGCCGGTAACGTCAACGAGCAGTACTTC	CASSSTSGRAGNVNEQYF
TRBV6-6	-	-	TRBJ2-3	TGTGCCAGCAGCCCCACACGAAGCACAGATACGCAGTATTTT	CASSPTRSTDTQYF
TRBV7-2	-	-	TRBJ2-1	TGTGCCAGCAGCTGGGATTACGATGAGCAGTTCTTC	CASSWDYDEQFF
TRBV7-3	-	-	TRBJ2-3	TGTGCCAGCAGCCGTCGGGATAGCGGAAGCACAGATACGCAGTATTTT	CASSRRDSGSTDTQYF
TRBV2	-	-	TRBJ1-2	TGTGCCAGCAGAGACAGTCCCTCCTATGGCTACACCTTC	CASRDSPSYGYTF
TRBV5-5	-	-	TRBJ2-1	TGTGCCAGCAGCTTGTGGACGGATAATGAGCAGTTCTTC	CASSLWTDNEQFF
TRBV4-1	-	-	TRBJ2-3	TGCGCCAGCAGCCAAGCCTCAGGGGCGTTTGCAGATACGCAGTATTTT	CASSQASGAFADTQYF
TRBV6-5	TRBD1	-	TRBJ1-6	TGTGCCAGCAGACGAGGGACAGTGGGTTCACCCCTCCACTTT	CASRRGTVGSPLHF
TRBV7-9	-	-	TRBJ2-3	TGTGCCAGCAGCCCCGAAACAGATACGCAGTATTTT	CASSPETDTQYF
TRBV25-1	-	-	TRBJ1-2	TGTGCCAGCAAGCAAGCCGGCGGCTACTATGGCTACACCTTC	CASKQAGGYYGYTF
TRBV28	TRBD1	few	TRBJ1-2	TGTGCCAGCAGTTCGACAGGGGAAATTAACTATGGCTACACCTTC	CASSSTGEINYGYTF
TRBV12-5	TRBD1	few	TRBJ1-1	TGTGCTAGTGGTTTGACAGGGGGCTCGACTGAAGCTTTCTTT	CASGLTGGSTEAFF
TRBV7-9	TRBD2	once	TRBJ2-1	TGTGCCAGCAGCTTACCACCCCGACTAGCGGGCTCCTACAATGAGCAGTTCTTC	CASSLPPRLAGSYNEQFF
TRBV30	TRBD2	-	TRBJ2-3	TGTGCCTGGCGGTTGGGGGGGTTCACAGATACGCAGTATTTT	CAWRLGGFTDTQYF
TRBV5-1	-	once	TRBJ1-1	TGCGCCAGCAGCTTGGAGGGGTGGGACACTGAAGCTTTCTTT	CASSLEGWDTEAFF
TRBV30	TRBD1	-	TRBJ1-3	TGTGCCCACACTCGGACAGGGACCGGAAACACCATATATTTT	CAHTRTGTGNTIYF
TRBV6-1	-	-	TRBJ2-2	TGTGCCAGCAGGATTGACGGGAACACCGGGGAGCTGTTTTTT	CASRIDGNTGELFF
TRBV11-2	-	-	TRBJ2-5	TGTGCCAGCACCCACCGAAGAAGCGGGCTCAAAGAGACCCAGTACTTC	CASTHRRSGLKETQYF
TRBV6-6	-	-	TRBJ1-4	TGTGCCAGCAGACTCAGGGCAACTAATGAAAAACTGTTTTTT	CASRLRATNEKLFF
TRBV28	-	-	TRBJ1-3	TGTGCCAGCAGTTTAATTGGGTACGGAAACACCATATATTTT	CASSLIGYGNTIYF
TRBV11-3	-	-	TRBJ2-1	TGTGCCAGCAGCTTAAGGCGTGGGAGTGAGCAGTTCTTC	CASSLRRGSEQFF
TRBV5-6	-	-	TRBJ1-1	TGTGCCAGCAGCAAGGGTTTAGACACTGAAGCTTTCTTT	CASSKGLDTEAFF